This record covers a single TCR beta chain. The sample comes from a study of blood T cell repertoires in COVID-19. Study at large: The study drew acute and convalescent COVID-19 samples from the United States, Italy and Spain.

Measured with immunoSEQ multiplex PCR; TCRdb has only the in-frame clones, and not every one. The sample contains over 250,000 clones, roughly nine tenths of which appear only once. Losses at the gene ends were 0 bases for V and 5 bases for J; bases not matched to a gene: 5. CDR3 length equals 15 residues. Germline V lookup: CDR1 SEHNR, CDR2 FQNEAQ (reference sequence). What was sequenced was peripheral blood. This chain links TRBV7-9 with TRBJ2-7, with 9 bases lining up with TRBD1. This TCR was sampled from a man aged 60 to 75 who had recovered from COVID-19. The CDR3 DNA is TGTGCCAGCAGCTTAGCCGGGACAGGGATCCACGAGCAGTACTTC. This encodes CASSLAGTGIHEQYF.